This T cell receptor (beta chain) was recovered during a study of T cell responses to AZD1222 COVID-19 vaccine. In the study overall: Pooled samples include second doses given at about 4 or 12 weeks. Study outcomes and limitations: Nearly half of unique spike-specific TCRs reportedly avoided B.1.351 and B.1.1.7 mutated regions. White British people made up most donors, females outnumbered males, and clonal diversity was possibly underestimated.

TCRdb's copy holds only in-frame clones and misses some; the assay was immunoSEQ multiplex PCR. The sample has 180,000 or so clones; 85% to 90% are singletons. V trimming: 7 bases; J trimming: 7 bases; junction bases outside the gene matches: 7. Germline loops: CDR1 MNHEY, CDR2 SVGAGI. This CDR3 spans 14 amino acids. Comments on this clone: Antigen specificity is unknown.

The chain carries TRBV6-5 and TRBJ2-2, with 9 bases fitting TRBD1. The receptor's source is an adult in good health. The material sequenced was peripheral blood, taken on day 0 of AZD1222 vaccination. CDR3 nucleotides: TGTGCCAGCAATACAGGGGGCGATGGCGGGGAGCTGTTTTTT. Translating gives CASNTGGDGGELFF.